The clone carrying this TCR beta chain occurred a few times. No patient received treatment before thyroid surgery. The sample originates from a study of metastatic and nonmetastatic thyroid tumors. The CDR3 contains 15 residues. Between the trimmed V and J ends, which lost 5 bases and 1 base, there was a span of 11 bases. Germline V gene sequence: CDR1 PRHDT, CDR2 FYEKMQ (reference sequence). TCRdb called clones again from the PCR reads with MiXCR. The sample lists 35,000 to 50,000 clones, 20% to 25% occurring once. Material for sequencing was tumor tissue. The chain carries TRBV13 and TRBJ2-2; D unclear. The TCR sequence derives from a female donor with papillary thyroid cancer or a benign thyroid nodule (not recorded which). Some clones in this sample may be carry-over from other donors' samples. This CDR3 is CASSTTNGNTGELFF. The CDR3 region has the DNA TGTGCCAGCAGCACAACGAACGGGAACACCGGGGAGCTGTTTTTT.